This passage covers 10 T cell receptor beta chains from one sample sequenced in a study of spatial heterogeneity in lung cancer. These receptors have no identified antigens. The time point: sample taken at primary tumor resection. TCRdb re-analysed the 5' RACE reads in MiXCR, keeping a single row per CDR3 protein. The sample has about 6,000 distinct CDR3 sequences, 11% to 15% seen once; the top ten hold 11%. Study-wide findings and caveats: For expanded intratumoral alpha and beta TCRs, counts tracked tumor mutation counts.

The input for sequencing was lung tumor tissue, taken at surgery. Receptors were obtained from a male donor with early-stage non-small cell lung cancer.

This clonotype counts as medium-sized. This beta chain is a stray sequence in a library constructed for alpha chains; its clone size is not meaningful. The rearrangement joins TRBV12-3 or TRBV12-4 to TRBJ1-2, with a tentative D call TRBD1 (6 bases). The CDR3 totals 13 residues. Trimming stripped 5 bases from V and 11 bases from J, with 18 bases between. CDR3 in DNA: TGTGCCAGCAGTCACTCCCCCCAGGGGAGGTACACCTTC. Translation: CASSHSPQGRYTF.

By share, this clonotype ranks as medium-sized. This beta chain lies outside the target of a library built for alpha chains; its clone size means little. The chain has TRBV10-2 and TRBJ1-2; no clear D. Germline assignment: CDR1 WSHSY and CDR2 SAAADI. The V end was cut by 2 bases, the J end by 6 bases, with 4 bases between. The CDR3 has 11 residues. The chain's CDR3 is CASSEGNGYTF. CDR3 DNA: TGCGCCAGCAGTGAGGGAAATGGCTACACCTTC.

Worth noting for this clonotype: The missing conserved phenylalanine or tryptophan at the end of this CDR3 makes a read error likely. Since the library was made to target alpha chains, this beta chain is a stray read and its abundance is not meaningful. J is TRBJ2-5 and V is TRBV12-3 or TRBV12-4, with D possibly being TRBD1 (6 bases). V lost 6 bases and J lost 4, with 24 bases in between. This CDR3 has 17 amino acids. CDR3 coding DNA: TGTGCCAGCAGACATAACATCGGACAGTTATTGAGAGAGACCCAGTACTAC. This gives the protein CASRHNIGQLLRETQYY.

This clonotype was picked up a small number of times. In a library made to pick up alpha chains, this beta chain is a stray read with a size that means little. The chain uses TRBV5-1 and TRBJ2-7; D is unresolved. The V gene's germline CDR1 is SGHRS and CDR2 YFSETQ. The length of the CDR3 is 12 residues. With 5 bases removed from V and 5 bases from J, the gap between germline ends came to 11 bases. The CDR3 loop is CASRTNTHEQYF. The DNA of the CDR3 is TGCGCCAGCAGGACGAACACCCACGAGCAGTACTTC. The full variable domain, with the rest looked up from reference TRBV5-1 and TRBJ2-7, is KAGVTQTPRYLIKTRGQQVTLSCSPISGHRSVSWYQQTPGQGLQFLFEYFSETQRNKGNFPGRFSGRQFSNSRSEMNVSTLELGDSALYLCASRTNTHEQYFGPGTRLTVT.

In regard to this clonotype: This beta chain turned up in a library designed for alpha chains; as an off-target read, its abundance says little. The chain employs TRBV24-1 and TRBJ2-1, with 9 bases aligning to TRBD2. The V gene's germline CDR1 is KGHDR and CDR2 SFDVKD. V lost 4 bases, J lost 6 bases, and 9 bases stayed unmatched. This CDR3 spans 16 amino acids. The CDR3 bases are TGTGCCACCAGTGACTCGGGACTAGCTGGGGGCAATGAGCAGTTCTTC. It encodes CATSDSGLAGGNEQFF.

Details on this clonotype: This beta chain is an unintended read in a library built for alpha chains; its size means little. CDR3 in DNA: TGCAGTGCTAGAGGGTTAGTCCGCACAGATACGCAGTATTTT. Its protein is CSARGLVRTDTQYF. This chain links TRBV20-1 with TRBJ2-3; D is undetermined. With 1 base removed from V and 1 base from J, the gap between germline ends came to 9 bases. CDR3 length: 14 residues. Per germline, CDR1 DFQATT and CDR2 SNEGSKA (reference sequence).

This clonotype is medium-sized within its sample. Being off target in a library aimed at alpha chains, this beta chain has a size of little meaning. The chain couples TRBV6-2 or TRBV6-3 to TRBJ1-5; D might be TRBD1 (6 bases). V was clipped by 2 bases and J by 7 bases, with 12 bases between them. The CDR3 spans 14 residues. The germline V gene has CDR1 MNHEY and CDR2 SVGEGT. The CDR3 DNA reads TGTGCCAGCAGTTACGTCGACAGGATACAGCCCCAGCATTTT. This translates into CASSYVDRIQPQHF.

This clonotype is judged medium-sized (0.01 to 0.1%). With the library built for alpha chains, this beta chain is off target and its frequency is not meaningful. The chain has TRBV28 and TRBJ1-5; D unclear. Looked up from germline, CDR1 is MDHEN and CDR2 is SYDVKM. The CDR3 contains 14 residues. The germline V and J ends were trimmed by 7 bases and 0 bases, with 10 bases remaining between them. The CDR3 nucleotides are TGTGCCAGCACAACCTCTGGTAGCAATCAGCCCCAGCATTTT. Translated, it gives CASTTSGSNQPQHF.

To note about this clonotype: This beta chain was picked up by a library intended for alpha chains and is off target, so its count carries little meaning. DNA of the CDR3: TGTGCCAGCAGCGGACTAGCGGGGGCAACCGGGACCCAAGAGACCCAGTACTTC. Translation gives CASSGLAGATGTQETQYF. This chain connects TRBV2 to TRBJ2-5; 13 positions match TRBD2. The CDR3 spans 18 residues. CDR1 is SNHLY, CDR2 FYNNEI, per germline. J gave up 1 base and V 6 bases, and 11 bases lay outside the gene matches.

There are many counts of this clonotype. Because the library targeted alpha chains, this beta chain is an off-target read whose size means little. This chain uses TRBV25-1 with TRBJ2-7; D perhaps matches TRBD2 (5 bases). CDR3 length equals 18 residues. V was clipped by 1 base and J by 7 bases, with 26 bases between them. Germline assignment: CDR1 MGHDK and CDR2 SYGVNS. In DNA, the CDR3 is TGTGCCAGCAGTGAATGGGGAACGGCTAGCCGCCCTCAATTTGAGCAGTACTTC. Translated, it gives CASSEWGTASRPQFEQYF.